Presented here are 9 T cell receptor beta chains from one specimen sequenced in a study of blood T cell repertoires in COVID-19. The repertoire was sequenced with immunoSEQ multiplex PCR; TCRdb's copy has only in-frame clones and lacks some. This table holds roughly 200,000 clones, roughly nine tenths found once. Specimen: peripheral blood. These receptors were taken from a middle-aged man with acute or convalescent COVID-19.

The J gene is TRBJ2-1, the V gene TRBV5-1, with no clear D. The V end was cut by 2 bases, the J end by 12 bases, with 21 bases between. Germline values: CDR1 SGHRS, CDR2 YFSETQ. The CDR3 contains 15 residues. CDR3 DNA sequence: TGCGCCAGCAGCTTAGCCCCTAGACTCGCCAACTGGCAGTTCTTC. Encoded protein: CASSLAPRLANWQFF.

The CDR3 nucleotides are TGTGCCAGCAGCCCTAGGGTCACAGCGGGGGGGCCTAGCACAGATACGCAGTATTTT. As protein: CASSPRVTAGGPSTDTQYF. The V gene is TRBV7-3, the J gene TRBJ2-3, with 10 bases identical to TRBD2. CDR3 length equals 19 residues. Trimming took 5 bases from V and 0 from J; bases not matched to a gene: 14. CDR1 and CDR2 (germline): SGHTA, FQGTGA.

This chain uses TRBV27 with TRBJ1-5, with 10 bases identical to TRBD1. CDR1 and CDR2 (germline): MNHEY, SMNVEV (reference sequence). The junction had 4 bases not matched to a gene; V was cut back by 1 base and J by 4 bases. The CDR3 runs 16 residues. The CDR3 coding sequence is TGTGCCAGCAGTTTATTGGGGACAGGGGTGAATCAGCCCCAGCATTTT. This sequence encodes CASSLLGTGVNQPQHF.

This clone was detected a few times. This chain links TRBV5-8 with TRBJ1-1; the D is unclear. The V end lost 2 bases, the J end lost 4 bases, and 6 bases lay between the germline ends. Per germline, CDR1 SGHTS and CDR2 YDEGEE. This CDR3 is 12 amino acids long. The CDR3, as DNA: TGTGCCAGCAGCTTCCAGCGCACTGAAGCTTTCTTT. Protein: CASSFQRTEAFF. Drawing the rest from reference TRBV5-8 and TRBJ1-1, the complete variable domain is EAGVTQSPTHLIKTRGQQATLRCSPISGHTSVYWYQQALGLGLQFLLWYDEGEERNRGNFPPRFSGRQFPNYSSELNVNALELEDSALYLCASSFQRTEAFFGQGTRLTVV.

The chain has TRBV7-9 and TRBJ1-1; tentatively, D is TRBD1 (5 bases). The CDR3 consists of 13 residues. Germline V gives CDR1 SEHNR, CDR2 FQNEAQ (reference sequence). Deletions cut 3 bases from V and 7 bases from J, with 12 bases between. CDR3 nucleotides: TGTGCCAGCAGCTTGGCGGGAAGGGGTGAAGCTTTCTTT. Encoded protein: CASSLAGRGEAFF.

The CDR3 loop is CASSSALWGGDTQYF. CDR3 nucleotides: TGTGCCAGCAGCTCCGCGTTATGGGGCGGAGATACGCAGTATTTT. The rearrangement joins TRBV7-8 to TRBJ2-3, with D possibly matching TRBD1 (5 bases). CDR1 SGHVS and CDR2 FQNEAQ come from the germline V gene. This CDR3 contains 15 residues. Trimming cost V 4 bases and J 5 bases, with 16 bases left between them. Based on the CDR3 plus reference TRBV7-8 and TRBJ2-3, the full variable domain is GAGVSQSPRYKVAKRGQDVALRCDPISGHVSLFWYQQALGQGPEFLTYFQNEAQLDKSGLPSDRFFAERPEGSVSTLKIQRTQQEDSAVYLCASSSALWGGDTQYFGPGTRLTVL.

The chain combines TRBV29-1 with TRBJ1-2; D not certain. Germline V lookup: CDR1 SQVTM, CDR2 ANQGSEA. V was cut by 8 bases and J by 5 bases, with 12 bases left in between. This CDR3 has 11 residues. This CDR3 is CSHIKVYGYTF. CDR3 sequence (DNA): TGCAGCCACATAAAAGTGTATGGCTACACCTTC.

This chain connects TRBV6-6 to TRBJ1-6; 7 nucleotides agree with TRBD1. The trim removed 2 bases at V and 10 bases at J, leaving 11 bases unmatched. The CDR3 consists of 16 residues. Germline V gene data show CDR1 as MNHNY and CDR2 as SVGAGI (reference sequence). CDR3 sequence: CASSYPRQGMSSPLHF. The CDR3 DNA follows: TGTGCCAGCAGTTACCCTCGACAGGGTATGAGCTCACCCCTCCACTTT.

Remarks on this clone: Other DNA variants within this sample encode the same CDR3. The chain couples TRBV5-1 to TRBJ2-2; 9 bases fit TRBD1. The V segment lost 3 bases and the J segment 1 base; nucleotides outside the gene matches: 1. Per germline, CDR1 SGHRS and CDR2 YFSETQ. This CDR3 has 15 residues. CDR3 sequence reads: CASSWGQGNTGELFF. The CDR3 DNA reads TGCGCCAGCAGCTGGGGACAGGGGAACACCGGGGAGCTGTTTTTT.